The 9 T cell receptor beta chains reported below all come from one sample, sequenced in a study of T cell responses to AZD1222 COVID-19 vaccine. Sequenced by immunoSEQ multiplex PCR; TCRdb stores in-frame clones only, minus some. The sample shows 130,000 to 150,000 clones, about 92% of them seen only once. The source was peripheral blood, collected on day 0 of AZD1222 vaccination. Every receptor here comes from an adult in good health.

J is TRBJ2-3 and V is TRBV12-2; TRBD2 is the table's D call, not checked against the DNA. TRBV12-2 is assigned pseudogene status. This CDR3 region has 20 residues. CDR3 in amino acids: CASPRLDPPLSGSWADTQYF. The DNA of the CDR3 is TGTGCAAGCCCTCGCTTAGACCCCCCTCTTAGCGGGAGTTGGGCAGATACGCAGTATTTT.

The chain couples TRBV4-1 to TRBJ2-3; no clear D. Trimming stripped 3 bases from V and 0 bases from J, with 7 bases between. The CDR3 has 14 residues. Per germline, CDR1 MGHRA and CDR2 YSYEKL. The CDR3 reads CASSQGISTDTQYF. DNA of the CDR3: TGCGCCAGCAGCCAGGGGATTAGCACAGATACGCAGTATTTT.

The chain couples TRBV2 to TRBJ1-6, with D unresolved. The V gene's germline CDR1 is SNHLY and CDR2 FYNNEI. Trimming cost V 0 bases and J 5 bases, with 8 bases left between them. This CDR3 comprises 15 residues. This CDR3 is CASSEALADNSPLHF. CDR3 sequence (DNA): TGTGCCAGCAGTGAAGCGCTTGCAGATAATTCACCCCTCCACTTT. Variable domain in full (rest from reference TRBV2 and TRBJ1-6): EPEVTQTPSHQVTQMGQEVILRCVPISNHLYFYWYRQILGQKVEFLVSFYNNEISEKSEIFDDQFSVERPDGSNFTLKIRSTKLEDSAMYFCASSEALADNSPLHFGNGTRLTVT.

V and J are TRBV6-1 and TRBJ2-7, with unresolved D. V lost 1 base and J lost 2, with 9 bases in between. The length of the CDR3 is 14 residues. From germline, CDR1 is MNHNS and CDR2 SASEGT. CDR3 bases: TGTGCCAGCAGTGAAGGCCCCGGAACCTACGAGCAGTACTTC. It codes for CASSEGPGTYEQYF.

V and J are TRBV5-1 and TRBJ1-4; D not certain. The germline gives CDR1 SGHRS, CDR2 YFSETQ. V lost 3 bases, J lost 8 bases, and 17 bases lay in between. The CDR3 is 15 amino acids. The CDR3 sequence is CASSSGPGMGEKLFF. The CDR3 bases are TGCGCCAGCAGCTCTGGGCCGGGGATGGGCGAAAAACTGTTTTTT.

This clone was counted only a few times. The rearrangement links TRBV5-4 to TRBJ1-2, with D hard to call. CDR3 length: 12 residues. V dropped 2 bases and J dropped 5 bases, with 7 bases sitting between them. The germline V gene encodes CDR1 SGHNT and CDR2 YYREEE (reference sequence). The CDR3, as DNA: TGTGCCAGCAGCTTAGCCCAGTATGGCTACACCTTC. It is translated as CASSLAQYGYTF.

The rearrangement uses TRBV25-1 and TRBJ1-1, with a tentative D call TRBD1 (6 bases). Trimming took off 6 bases at V and 0 bases at J, with 11 bases between the two ends. CDR3 size: 14 residues. CDR1 is MGHDK and CDR2 is SYGVNS in the germline V gene. For the CDR3, the DNA is TGTGCCAGCAGGGCGGGGGCTGTGAACACTGAAGCTTTCTTT. It yields the protein CASRAGAVNTEAFF.

This rearrangement joins TRBV9 to TRBJ1-1, with D unresolved. Germline values: CDR1 SGDLS, CDR2 YYNGEE. The CDR3 loop spans 15 amino acids. The ends were cut back, 4 bases at V and 7 bases at J, with 20 bases in the middle. The CDR3 bases are TGTGCCAGCAGCCAGATGCCCAGAGGTCGTGGTGAAGCTTTCTTT. Amino acid sequence: CASSQMPRGRGEAFF.

This chain uses TRBV29-1 with TRBJ1-1; the D is unclear. CDR1 and CDR2 (germline): SQVTM, ANQGSEA. The CDR3 sequence is 17 residues long. The ends were cut back, 6 bases at V and 5 bases at J, with 28 bases in the middle. The CDR3 protein is CSVDGLASSLEWTEAFF. Here the CDR3 DNA reads TGCAGCGTAGACGGCCTTGCGAGTAGCCTCGAGTGGACTGAAGCTTTCTTT.